This T cell receptor (beta chain) was identified in a study of early T cells in non-severe SARS-CoV-2 infection. About the study: The chains were unpaired, and the sequenced material was bulk RNA from unsorted whole blood. Study outcomes and limitations: Using VDJdb, the matching emphasized anti-spike CD8 responses while missing private and CD4 specificities.

V was clipped by 7 bases and J by 1 base; unmatched bases: 10. Looked up from germline, CDR1 is MDHEN and CDR2 is SYDVKM. The CDR3 sequence is 16 residues long. In its sample, this clonotype was seen many times. No antigen is known for it. In the library, individual cDNA molecules carried attached unique molecular identifiers. TCRdb re-derived calls from the 5' RACE reads in MiXCR, one entry per CDR3 protein. The profile shows tens of thousands of distinct CDR3 sequences, roughly 6.6% of them singletons. The TCR was taken from an adult who was a healthcare worker with PCR-confirmed SARS-CoV-2 infection or an uninfected control (not recorded which). Sample: whole blood. The chain recombines TRBV28 with TRBJ2-3, with TRBD2 matching 8 bases. The CDR3 region has the DNA TGTGCCAGCACCCCAAGCGGGGGACCCCGCACAGATACGCAGTATTTT. Translating it yields CASTPSGGPRTDTQYF.